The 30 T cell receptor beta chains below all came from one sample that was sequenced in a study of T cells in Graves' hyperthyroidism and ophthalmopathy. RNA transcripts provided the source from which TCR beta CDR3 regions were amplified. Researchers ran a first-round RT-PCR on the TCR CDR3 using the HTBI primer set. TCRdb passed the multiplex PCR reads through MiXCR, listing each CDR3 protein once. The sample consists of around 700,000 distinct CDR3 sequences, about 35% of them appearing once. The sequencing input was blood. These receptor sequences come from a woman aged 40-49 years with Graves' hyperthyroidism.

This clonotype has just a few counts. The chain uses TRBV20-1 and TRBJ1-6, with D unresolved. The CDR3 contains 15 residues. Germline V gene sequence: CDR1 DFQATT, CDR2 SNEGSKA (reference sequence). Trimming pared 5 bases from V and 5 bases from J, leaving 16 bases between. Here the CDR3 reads CSAPERGYDNSPLHF. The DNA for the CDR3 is TGCAGTGCTCCAGAACGGGGATACGATAATTCACCCCTCCACTTT.

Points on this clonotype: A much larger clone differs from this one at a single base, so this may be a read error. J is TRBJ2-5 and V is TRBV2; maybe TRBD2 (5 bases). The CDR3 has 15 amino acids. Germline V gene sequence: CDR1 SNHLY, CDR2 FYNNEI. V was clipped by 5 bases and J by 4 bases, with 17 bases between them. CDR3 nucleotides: TGTGCCAGCAGTACCAAGGGCGGGTTGGGAGAGACCCAGTACTTC. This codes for CASSTKGGLGETQYF.

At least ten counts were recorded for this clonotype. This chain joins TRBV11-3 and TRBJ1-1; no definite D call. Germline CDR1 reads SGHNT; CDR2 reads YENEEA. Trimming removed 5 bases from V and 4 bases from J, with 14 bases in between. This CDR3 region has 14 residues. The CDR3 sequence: CASSPGPGSTEAFF. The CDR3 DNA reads TGTGCCAGCAGCCCCGGACCTGGCAGCACTGAAGCTTTCTTT.

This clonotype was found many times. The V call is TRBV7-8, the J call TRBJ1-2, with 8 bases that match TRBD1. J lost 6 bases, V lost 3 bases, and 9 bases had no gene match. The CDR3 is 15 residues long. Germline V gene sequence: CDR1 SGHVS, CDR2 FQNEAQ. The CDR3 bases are TGTGCCAGCAGCTTTGACGGACAGGGATCCCATGGCTACACCTTC. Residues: CASSFDGQGSHGYTF. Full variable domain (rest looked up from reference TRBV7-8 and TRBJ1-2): GAGVSQSPRYKVAKRGQDVALRCDPISGHVSLFWYQQALGQGPEFLTYFQNEAQLDKSGLPSDRFFAERPEGSVSTLKIQRTQQEDSAVYLCASSFDGQGSHGYTFGSGTRLTVV.

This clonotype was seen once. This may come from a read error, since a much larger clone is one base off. As DNA, the CDR3 is TGTGCCAGCAGCTTAGGCGGGTGGGCTGAAACTTTCTTT. Translation gives CASSLGGWAETFF. The chain is built from TRBV7-2 and TRBJ1-1; D is uncertain. The CDR3 has 13 amino acids. Germline V gene data show CDR1 as SGHTA and CDR2 as FQGNSA.

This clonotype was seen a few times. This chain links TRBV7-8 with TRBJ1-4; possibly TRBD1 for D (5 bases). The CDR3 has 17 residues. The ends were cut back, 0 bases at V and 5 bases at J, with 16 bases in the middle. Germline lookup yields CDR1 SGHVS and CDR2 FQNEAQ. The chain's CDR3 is CASSLAAAGLGNEKLFF. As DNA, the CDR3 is TGTGCCAGCAGCTTAGCGGCGGCAGGGCTTGGGAATGAAAAACTGTTTTTT.

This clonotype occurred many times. The CDR3 here is CASSSRLRDDEAFF. The CDR3 DNA reads TGTGCCAGCAGTTCACGCCTCAGGGACGATGAAGCTTTCTTT. The V gene is TRBV2, the J gene TRBJ1-1; the D gene is possibly TRBD1 (5 bases). Between the trimmed V and J ends, which lost 5 bases and 7 bases, there was a span of 17 bases. From germline, CDR1 is SNHLY and CDR2 FYNNEI. The CDR3 sequence is 14 residues long.

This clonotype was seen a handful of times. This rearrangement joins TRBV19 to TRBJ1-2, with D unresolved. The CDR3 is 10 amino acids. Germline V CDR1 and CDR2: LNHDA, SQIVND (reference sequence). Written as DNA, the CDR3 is TGTGCTGGGCAAAACTATGGCTACACCTTC. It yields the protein CAGQNYGYTF.

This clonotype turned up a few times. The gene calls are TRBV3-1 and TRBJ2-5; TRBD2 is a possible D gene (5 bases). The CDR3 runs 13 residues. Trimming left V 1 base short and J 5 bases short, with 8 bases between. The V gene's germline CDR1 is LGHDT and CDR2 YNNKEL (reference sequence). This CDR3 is CASSQAGSETQYF. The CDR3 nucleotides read TGTGCCAGCAGCCAAGCGGGGAGCGAGACCCAGTACTTC.

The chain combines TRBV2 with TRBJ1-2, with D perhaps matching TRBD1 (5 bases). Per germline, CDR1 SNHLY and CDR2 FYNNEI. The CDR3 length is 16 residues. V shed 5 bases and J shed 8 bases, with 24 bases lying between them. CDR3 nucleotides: TGTGCCAGCAGTCCAAGGGGCACCGGAACGCGTTGGGGCTACACCTTC. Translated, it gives CASSPRGTGTRWGYTF.

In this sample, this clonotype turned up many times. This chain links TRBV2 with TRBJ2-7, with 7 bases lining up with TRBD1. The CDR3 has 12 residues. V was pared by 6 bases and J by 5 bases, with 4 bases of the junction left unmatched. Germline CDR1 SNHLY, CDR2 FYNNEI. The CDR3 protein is CASRRQGHEQYF. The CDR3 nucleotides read TGTGCCAGCAGGAGACAGGGCCACGAGCAGTACTTC.

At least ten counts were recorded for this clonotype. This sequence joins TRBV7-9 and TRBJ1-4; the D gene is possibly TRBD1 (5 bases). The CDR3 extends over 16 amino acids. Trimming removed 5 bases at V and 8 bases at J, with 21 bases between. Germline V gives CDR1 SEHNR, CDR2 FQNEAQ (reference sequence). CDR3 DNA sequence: TGTGCCAGCAGCAGCCCAACGACGGGGACGTGGGAAAAACTGTTTTTT. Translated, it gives CASSSPTTGTWEKLFF.

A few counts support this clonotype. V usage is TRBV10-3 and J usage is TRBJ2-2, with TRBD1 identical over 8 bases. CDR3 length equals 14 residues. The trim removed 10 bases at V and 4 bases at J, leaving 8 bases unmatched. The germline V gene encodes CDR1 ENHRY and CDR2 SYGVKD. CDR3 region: CASRRGQGTGELFF. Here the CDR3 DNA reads TGTGCCAGCAGGCGAGGACAGGGCACCGGGGAGCTGTTTTTT.

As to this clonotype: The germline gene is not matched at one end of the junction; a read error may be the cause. In nucleotides, the CDR3 is TGCGCCAGCAGCCAAACGAGGGTTGTGAATCAGCCCCAGCATTTT. Translation: CASSQTRVVNQPQHF. The gene calls are TRBV7-2 and TRBJ1-5; D unresolved. The germline V gene has CDR1 SGHTA and CDR2 FQGNSA. The CDR3 is 15 amino acids.

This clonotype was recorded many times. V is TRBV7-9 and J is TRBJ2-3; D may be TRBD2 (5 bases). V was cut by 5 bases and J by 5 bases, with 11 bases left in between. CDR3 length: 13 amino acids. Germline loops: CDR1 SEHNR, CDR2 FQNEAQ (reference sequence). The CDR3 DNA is TGTGCCAGCAGCCTCGGTGAGGGAGATACGCAGTATTTT. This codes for CASSLGEGDTQYF.

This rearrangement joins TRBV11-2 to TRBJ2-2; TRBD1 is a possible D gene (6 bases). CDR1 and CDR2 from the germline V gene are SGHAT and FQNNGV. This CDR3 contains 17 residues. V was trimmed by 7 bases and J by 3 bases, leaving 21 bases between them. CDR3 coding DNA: TGTGCCAGCAATCCAAAAATCGACAGGTTCCACACCGGGGAGCTGTTTTTT. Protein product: CASNPKIDRFHTGELFF.

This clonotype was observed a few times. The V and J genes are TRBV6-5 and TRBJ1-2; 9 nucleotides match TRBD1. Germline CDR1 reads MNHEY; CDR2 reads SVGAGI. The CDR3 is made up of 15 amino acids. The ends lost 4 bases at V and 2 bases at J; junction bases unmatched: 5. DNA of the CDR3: TGTGCCAGCAGTTTACTTGGGACAGGGAACTATGGCTACACCTTC. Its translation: CASSLLGTGNYGYTF.

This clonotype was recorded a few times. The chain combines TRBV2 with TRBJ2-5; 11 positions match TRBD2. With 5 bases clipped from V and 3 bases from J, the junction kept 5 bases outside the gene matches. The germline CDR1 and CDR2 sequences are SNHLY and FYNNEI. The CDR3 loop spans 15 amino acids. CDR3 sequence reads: CASSYSTSGKETQYF. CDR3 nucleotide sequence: TGTGCCAGCAGTTATTCGACTAGCGGGAAAGAGACCCAGTACTTC.

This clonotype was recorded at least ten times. As DNA, the CDR3 is TGTGCCAGTAGCCTCCAGGGCGACGACTATGGCTACACCTTC. Protein product: CASSLQGDDYGYTF. V and J are TRBV19 and TRBJ1-2; TRBD1 is a possible D gene (5 bases). The CDR3 runs to 14 residues. Germline CDR1 and CDR2: LNHDA and SQIVND (reference sequence). The ends were cut back, 6 bases at V and 3 bases at J, with 14 bases in the middle.

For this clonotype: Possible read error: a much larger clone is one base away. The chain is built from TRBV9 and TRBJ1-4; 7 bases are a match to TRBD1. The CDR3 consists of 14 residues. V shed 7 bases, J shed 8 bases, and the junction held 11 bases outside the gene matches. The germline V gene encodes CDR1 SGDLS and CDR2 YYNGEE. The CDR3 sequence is CASGGWDSDEKLFF. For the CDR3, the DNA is TGTGCCAGCGGCGGGTGGGACAGCGACGAAAAACTGTTTTTT.

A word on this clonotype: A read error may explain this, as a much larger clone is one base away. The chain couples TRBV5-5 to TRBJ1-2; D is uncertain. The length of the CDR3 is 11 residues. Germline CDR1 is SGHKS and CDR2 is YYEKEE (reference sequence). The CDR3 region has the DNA TGTGCCGGCAGCAACTATCGGGGCTACACCTTC. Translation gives CAGSNYRGYTF.

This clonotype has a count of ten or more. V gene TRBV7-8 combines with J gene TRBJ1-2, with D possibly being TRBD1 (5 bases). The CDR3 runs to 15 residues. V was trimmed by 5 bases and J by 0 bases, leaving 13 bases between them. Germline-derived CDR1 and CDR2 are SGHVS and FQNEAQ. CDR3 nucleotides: TGTGCCAGCAGCCCTAACGCAGGGACTAACTATGGCTACACCTTC. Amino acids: CASSPNAGTNYGYTF.

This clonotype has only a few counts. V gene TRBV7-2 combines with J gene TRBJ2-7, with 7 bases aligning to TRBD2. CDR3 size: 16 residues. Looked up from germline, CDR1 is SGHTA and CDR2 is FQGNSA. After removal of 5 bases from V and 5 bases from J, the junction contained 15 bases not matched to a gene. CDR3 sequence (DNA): TGTGCCAGCAGCCCAGTATCTAGCGGAGGAGCGAACGAGCAGTACTTC. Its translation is CASSPVSSGGANEQYF.

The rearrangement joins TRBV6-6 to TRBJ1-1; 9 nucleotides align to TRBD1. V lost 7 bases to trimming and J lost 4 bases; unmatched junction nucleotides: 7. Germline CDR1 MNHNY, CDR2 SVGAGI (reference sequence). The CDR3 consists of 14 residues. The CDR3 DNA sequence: TGTGCCAGCAATATGGACAGGGGATCCACTGAAGCTTTCTTT. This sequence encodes CASNMDRGSTEAFF.

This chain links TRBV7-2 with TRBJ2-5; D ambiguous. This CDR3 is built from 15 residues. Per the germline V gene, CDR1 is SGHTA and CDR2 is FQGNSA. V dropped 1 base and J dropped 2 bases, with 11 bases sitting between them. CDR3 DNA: TGTGCCAGCAGCTTAGATTGGGGTGTTCAAGAGACCCAGTACTTC. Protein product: CASSLDWGVQETQYF.

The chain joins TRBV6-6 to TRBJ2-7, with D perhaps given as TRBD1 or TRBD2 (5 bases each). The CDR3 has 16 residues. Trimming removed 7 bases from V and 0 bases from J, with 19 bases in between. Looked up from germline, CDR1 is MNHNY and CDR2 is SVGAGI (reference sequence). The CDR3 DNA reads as TGTGCCAGCATAAGAGGGACCGCCGACAGCTCCTACGAGCAGTACTTC. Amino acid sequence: CASIRGTADSSYEQYF.

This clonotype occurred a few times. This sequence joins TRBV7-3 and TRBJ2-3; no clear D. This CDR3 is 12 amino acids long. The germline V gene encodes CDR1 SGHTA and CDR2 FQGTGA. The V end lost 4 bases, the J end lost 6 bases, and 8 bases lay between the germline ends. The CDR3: CASSSAADTQYF. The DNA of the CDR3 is TGTGCCAGCAGCTCCGCGGCGGATACGCAGTATTTT.

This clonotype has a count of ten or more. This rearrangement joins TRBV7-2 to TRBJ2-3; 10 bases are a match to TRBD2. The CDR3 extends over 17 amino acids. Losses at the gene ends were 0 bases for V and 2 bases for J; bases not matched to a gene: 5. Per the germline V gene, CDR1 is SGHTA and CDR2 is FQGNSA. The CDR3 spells CASSLALLAGDTDTQYF. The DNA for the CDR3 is TGTGCCAGCAGCTTAGCGCTCCTAGCGGGGGACACAGATACGCAGTATTTT.

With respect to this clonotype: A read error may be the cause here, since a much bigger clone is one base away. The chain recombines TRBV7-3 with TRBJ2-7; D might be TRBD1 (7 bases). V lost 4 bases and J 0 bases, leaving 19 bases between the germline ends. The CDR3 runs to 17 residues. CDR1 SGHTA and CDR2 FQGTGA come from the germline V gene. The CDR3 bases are TGTGCCAGCAGCTCCGGAGGGGGCCGTTCTACCTCCTACGAGCAGTACTTC. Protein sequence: CASSSGGGRSTSYEQYF.

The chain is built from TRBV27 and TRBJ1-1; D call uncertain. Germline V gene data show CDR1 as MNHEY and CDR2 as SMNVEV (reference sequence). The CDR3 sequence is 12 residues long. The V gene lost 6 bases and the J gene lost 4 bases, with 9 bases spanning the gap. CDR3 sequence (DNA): TGTGCCAGCAGGAAGGTGGGCACTGAAGCTTTCTTT. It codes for CASRKVGTEAFF.